This entry lists 10 T cell receptor beta chains sequenced from one sample in a study of T cells in Graves' hyperthyroidism and ophthalmopathy. The CDR3 regions of TCR beta were amplified from RNA transcripts. The HTBI primer set drove a first-round RT-PCR of the TCR CDR3. Each CDR3 protein gets one entry after TCRdb re-called the multiplex PCR reads with MiXCR. The table includes nearly 750,000 distinct CDR3 sequences, approximately 36% detected once. Sample: blood. Receptor source: a woman between 35 and 50 years old with Graves' hyperthyroidism.

Comments on this clonotype: This could be a read error, since a much larger clone is one nucleotide away. The chain couples TRBV9 to TRBJ1-4; 9 bases line up with TRBD1. This CDR3 has 14 amino acids. The V gene's germline CDR1 is SGDLS and CDR2 YYNGEE. The CDR3 protein is CASSGGTGNDKLFF. The CDR3, as DNA: TGTGCCAGCAGCGGGGGGACAGGGAATGATAAACTGTTTTTT.

The gene calls are TRBV10-3 and TRBJ2-5; unclear D gene. V was cut by 6 bases and J by 7 bases, with 15 bases left in between. CDR3 length: 13 residues. Germline CDR1 is ENHRY and CDR2 is SYGVKD. Here the CDR3 reads CAISLVTPGTQYF. CDR3 sequence (DNA): TGTGCCATCAGCCTTGTAACTCCGGGGACCCAGTACTTC.

This clonotype was observed many times. The CDR3 region is CAIRDDSASGYEQYF. The CDR3 DNA reads as TGTGCCATCAGGGATGACAGCGCGTCAGGCTACGAGCAGTACTTC. This chain joins TRBV10-3 and TRBJ2-7; the D gene is possibly TRBD1 (5 bases). V was trimmed by 6 bases and J by 3 bases, leaving 18 bases between them. The CDR3 extends over 15 amino acids. Germline V gene lookup returns CDR1 ENHRY and CDR2 SYGVKD.

The J gene is TRBJ1-5, the V gene TRBV18, with 9 bases matching TRBD1. The CDR3 covers 16 residues. Germline lookup yields CDR1 KGHSH and CDR2 LQKENI. The V segment lost 3 bases and the J segment 4 bases; nucleotides outside the gene matches: 7. Here the CDR3 reads CASSPGQGRLNQPQHF. As DNA, the CDR3 is TGTGCCAGCTCACCCGGACAGGGGAGATTGAATCAGCCCCAGCATTTT.

This clonotype was picked up one time. This may arise from a read error, as a much more abundant clone is one base away. The chain carries TRBV5-5 and TRBJ1-5, with TRBD1 matching 8 bases. Germline-derived CDR1 and CDR2 are SGHKS and YYEKEE (reference sequence). Trimming removed 2 bases from V and 5 bases from J; junction bases left unmatched: 3. This CDR3 region has 14 residues. DNA for the CDR3: TGTGCCAGCAGCTTCAGGACAGGGTATCAGCCCCAGCATTTT. As protein: CASSFRTGYQPQHF. The full variable domain, in which reference TRBV5-5 and TRBJ1-5 provide the parts outside the CDR3, is DAGVTQSPTHLIKTRGQQVTLRCSPISGHKSVSWYQQVLGQGPQFIFQYYEKEERGRGNFPDRFSARQFPNYSSELNVNALLLGDSALYLCASSFRTGYQPQHFGDGTRLSIL.

In its sample, this clonotype was seen many times. The chain couples TRBV19 to TRBJ1-1, with D unclear. CDR3 length: 13 amino acids. V shed 4 bases and J shed 0 bases, with 6 bases lying between them. CDR1 is LNHDA and CDR2 is SQIVND in the germline V gene (reference sequence). The CDR3 loop is CASSKMLNTEAFF. In nucleotides, the CDR3 is TGTGCCAGTAGTAAAATGCTGAACACTGAAGCTTTCTTT.

This clonotype was found many times. The V call is TRBV12-3 or TRBV12-4, the J call TRBJ2-7; no definite D call. V was cut by 6 bases and J by 6 bases, with 12 bases left in between. This CDR3 has 12 residues. This CDR3 is CASSPWNFEQYF. CDR3 nucleotides: TGTGCCAGCAGCCCCTGGAATTTCGAGCAGTACTTC.

This clonotype has ten or more counts. The V and J genes are TRBV12-3 or TRBV12-4 and TRBJ1-5, with 9 positions matching TRBD1. V shed 2 bases, J shed 7 bases, and the junction held 3 bases outside the gene matches. The CDR3 is made up of 14 amino acids. The CDR3 spells CASSLWGQGQPQHF. For the CDR3, the DNA is TGTGCCAGCAGTTTATGGGGACAGGGACAGCCCCAGCATTTT.

This clonotype was seen ten or more times. The chain links TRBV29-1 to TRBJ1-5; a possible D gene is TRBD1 (5 bases). Trimming cost V 7 bases and J 5 bases, with 15 bases left between them. Germline CDR1 SQVTM, CDR2 ANQGSEA. This CDR3 has 13 residues. The CDR3 DNA reads TGCAGCGCTGGTATCGGGGGAGATCAGCCCCAGCATTTT. This encodes CSAGIGGDQPQHF.

This clonotype was detected a few times. V is TRBV6-5 and J is TRBJ1-2; 10 nucleotides agree with TRBD1. The length of the CDR3 is 14 residues. Germline V gene lookup returns CDR1 MNHEY and CDR2 SVGAGI. Germline trimming cut 6 bases from V and 4 bases from J; bases unmatched to any gene: 5. As DNA, the CDR3 is TGTGCCAGCAGACCGGGACAGGGGACCTATGGCTACACCTTC. It codes for CASRPGQGTYGYTF.